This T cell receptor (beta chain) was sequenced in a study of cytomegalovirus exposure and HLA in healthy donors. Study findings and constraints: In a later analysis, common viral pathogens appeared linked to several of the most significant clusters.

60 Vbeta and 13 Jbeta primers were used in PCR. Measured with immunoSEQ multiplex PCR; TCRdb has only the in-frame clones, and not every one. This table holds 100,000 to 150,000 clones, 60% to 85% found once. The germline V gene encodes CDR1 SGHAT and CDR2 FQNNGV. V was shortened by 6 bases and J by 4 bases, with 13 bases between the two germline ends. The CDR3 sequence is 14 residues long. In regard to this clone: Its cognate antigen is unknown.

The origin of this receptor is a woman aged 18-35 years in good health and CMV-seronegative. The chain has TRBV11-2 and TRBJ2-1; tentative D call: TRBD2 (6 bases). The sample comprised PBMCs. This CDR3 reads CASRDGRFYNEQFF. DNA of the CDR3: TGTGCCAGCAGGGACGGGAGATTTTACAATGAGCAGTTCTTC.